Following are 29 T cell receptor beta chains from one sample sequenced in a study of T cells in women clearing cervical HPV infection. Profiled with immunoSEQ multiplex PCR; TCRdb holds only in-frame clones, not every one. Its table lists approximately 23,000 clones. Sample: blood buffy coat. These TCRs come from a woman between 18 and 70 years old with a cervical HPV16 infection that either progressed to CIN3+ or cleared (not recorded which).

For this clone: The read is 3 residues too short to cover the CDR3 end, so that end is filled in from the germline J gene. V gene TRBV14 combines with J gene TRBJ2-1; TRBD2 matches at 9 bases. In germline, CDR1 is SGHDN, CDR2 FVKESK. This CDR3 spans 15 amino acids. V was pared by 4 bases and J by 3 bases, with 4 bases of the junction left unmatched. The CDR3 DNA, read in part, is TGTGCCAGCAGCCGTAGCGGGAGAAGCTACAATGAG. Residues: CASSRSGRSYNE. The full CDR3 protein reads CASSRSGRSYNEQFF.

Note on this clone: The sequence runs out 3 residues before the end of the CDR3; the remainder is reconstructed from the germline J gene. The chain carries TRBV19 and TRBJ2-1; 8 bases map to TRBD1. This CDR3 is 13 amino acids long. With 4 bases clipped from V and 5 bases from J, the junction kept 1 base outside the gene matches. Germline CDR1 LNHDA, CDR2 SQIVND (reference sequence). CDR3 in amino acids: CASSTTGDNEQFF. CDR3 DNA, as far as it was read: TGTGCCAGTAGTACGACAGGGGACAATGAG. The full variable domain, rest sourced from reference TRBV19 and TRBJ2-1, is DGGITQSPKYLFRKEGQNVTLSCEQNLNHDAMYWYRQDPGQGLRLIYYSQIVNDFQKGDIAEGYSVSREKKESFPLTVTSAQKNPTAFYLCASSTTGDNEQFFGPGTRLTVL.

Remarks on this clone: The read halts 3 residues ahead of the CDR3 end, with the missing end drawn from the germline J gene. The gene calls are TRBV20-1 and TRBJ2-3; D might be TRBD2 (6 bases). The CDR3 loop spans 16 amino acids. Deletions cut 6 bases from V and 2 bases from J, with 21 bases between. Germline V lookup: CDR1 DFQATT, CDR2 SNEGSKA (reference sequence). The covered CDR3 bases are TGCAGTGCGCGTACAGACCTACTAGCCAACACAGATACG. Translating gives CSARTDLLANTDT. The whole CDR3 reads CSARTDLLANTDTQYF.

A note on this clone: The CDR3 is cut off 3 residues early in the read; its end comes from the germline J gene. The chain carries TRBV6-2 or TRBV6-3 and TRBJ1-2; 12 bases fit TRBD1. Germline V gene sequence: CDR1 MNHEY, CDR2 SVGEGT. The CDR3 has 14 residues. V shed 6 bases, J shed 4 bases, and the junction held 3 bases outside the gene matches. The sequenced part of the CDR3 DNA is TGTGCCAGCAGAGGGACAGGGGGCATCTATGGC. Translation gives CASRGTGGIYG. The full-length CDR3 reads as CASRGTGGIYGYTF.

Turning to this clone: The sequenced fragment ends 3 residues before the CDR3 boundary, so the rest is inferred from the germline J gene. The J gene is TRBJ2-7, the V gene TRBV2; no clear D gene. This CDR3 comprises 13 residues. Germline CDR1 and CDR2: SNHLY and FYNNEI. Trimming took off 4 bases at V and 6 bases at J, with 13 bases between the two ends. Partial CDR3 DNA: TGTGCCAGCAGTGTCAGCAGGAAGAGCGAG. Translating it yields CASSVSRKSE. The whole CDR3 protein is CASSVSRKSEQYF.

Of note for this clone: The read comes to an end 3 residues before the CDR3 does, leaving the germline J gene to fill in the end. J is TRBJ1-2 and V is TRBV6-1, with TRBD1 matching 7 bases. The CDR3 length is 17 residues. Trimming cost V 0 bases and J 1 base; bases outside gene matches: 8. The germline CDR1 and CDR2 sequences are MNHNS and SASEGT. The CDR3 sequence: CASSEALWTGRNYGYTF. The part of the CDR3 DNA that was read is TGTGCCAGCAGTGAAGCGCTTTGGACAGGACGTAACTATGGC.

CDR3 DNA (partial): TGTGCCAGCAGCCGGGGACAGGGGGTTTACAATGAG. Its protein product is CASSRGQGVYNE. The entire CDR3 sequence reads CASSRGQGVYNEQFF. The rearrangement links TRBV28 to TRBJ2-1, with 11 nucleotides matching TRBD1. Read sequence stops 3 residues before the CDR3 end, and the germline J gene provides the missing end. The CDR3 is 15 residues long. The V and J ends lost 6 bases and 4 bases, in that order; junction bases with no gene match: 5. In germline, CDR1 is MDHEN, CDR2 SYDVKM.

As regards this clone: The CDR3 is cut off 3 residues early in the read; its end comes from the germline J gene. The chain recombines TRBV12-5 with TRBJ2-5, with D unresolved. The CDR3 length is 18 residues. Germline V gives CDR1 LGHNT, CDR2 FRNRAP. The V end was cut by 3 bases, the J end by 1 base, with 21 bases between. Here the CDR3 reads CASGFPSHMKGFQETQYF. CDR3 DNA (partial): TGTGCTAGTGGTTTCCCCTCCCACATGAAGGGTTTCCAAGAGACC.

Regarding this clone: The CDR3 extends 3 residues past the end of the read, so its final part is completed from the germline J gene. The chain is built from TRBV20-1 and TRBJ2-7; no reliable D call. The germline V and J ends were trimmed by 5 bases and 2 bases, with 13 bases remaining between them. The CDR3 covers 13 residues. The V gene's germline CDR1 is DFQATT and CDR2 SNEGSKA (reference sequence). The CDR3 sequence: CSAPMTGTYEQYF. CDR3 bases read: TGCAGTGCTCCAATGACGGGTACCTACGAG.

In regard to this clone: The missing CDR3 end, 3 residues past where the read stops, is filled in from the germline J gene. The rearrangement joins TRBV6-2 or TRBV6-3 to TRBJ1-2, with D uncertain. This CDR3 spans 12 amino acids. Germline loops: CDR1 MNHEY, CDR2 SVGEGT. CDR3 DNA, as far as it was read: TGTGCCAGCAGTTTTATAGGGCAAGGC. Amino acids: CASSFIGQG. The full CDR3 reads CASSFIGQGYTF.

With regard to this clone: The read stops 3 residues short of the end of the CDR3; the missing end is completed from the germline J gene. This chain connects TRBV6-1 to TRBJ2-3, with D possibly matching TRBD1 (5 bases). Trimming removed 4 bases from V and 3 bases from J, with 5 bases in between. The germline V gene encodes CDR1 MNHNS and CDR2 SASEGT. CDR3 length: 12 amino acids. The CDR3 bases that were read are TGTGCCAGCAGTGGACAGACAGATACG. Translated: CASSGQTDT. The entire CDR3 protein reads CASSGQTDTQYF.

Partial CDR3 DNA: TGTGCCAGCAGCTTAGCCCGGGACAGATACAATGAG. Translation: CASSLARDRYNE. The whole CDR3 sequence reads CASSLARDRYNEQFF. V is TRBV7-2 and J is TRBJ2-1, with 7 bases that match TRBD1. The sequence runs out 3 residues before the end of the CDR3; the remainder is reconstructed from the germline J gene. Looked up from germline, CDR1 is SGHTA and CDR2 is FQGNSA. V shed 0 bases, J shed 4 bases, and the junction held 3 bases outside the gene matches. CDR3 size: 15 residues.

Comment on this clone: The read terminates 3 residues ahead of where the CDR3 ends, so the germline J gene completes it. This chain connects TRBV9 to TRBJ2-1, with 14 nucleotides matching TRBD2. Germline CDR1 reads SGDLS; CDR2 reads YYNGEE. The J segment lost 9 bases and the V segment lost 3 bases, leaving 14 bases of the junction unmatched. The CDR3 runs 18 residues. The DNA read from the CDR3 is TGTGCCAGCAGCGCCGGGGGACTAGCGGGAGTAGGTGGGGGTGAG. Translating gives CASSAGGLAGVGGGE. The whole CDR3 sequence reads CASSAGGLAGVGGGEQFF.

Concerning this clone itself: The DNA ends 3 residues before the CDR3 does, and the rest of the CDR3 is filled in from the germline J gene. This chain links TRBV7-9 with TRBJ2-7; no definite D call. Germline V gene sequence: CDR1 SEHNR, CDR2 FQNEAQ (reference sequence). The CDR3 spans 15 residues. V was pared by 5 bases and J by 5 bases, with 19 bases between. The DNA read from the CDR3 is TGTGCCAGCAGCCGAACATCGCCATTTGAGGACGAG. It specifies CASSRTSPFEDE. The whole CDR3 protein is CASSRTSPFEDEQYF.

Turning to this clone: The read is 3 residues too short to cover the CDR3 end, so that end is filled in from the germline J gene. The chain is built from TRBV28 and TRBJ1-2, with D perhaps matching TRBD1 (6 bases). Germline V CDR1 and CDR2: MDHEN, SYDVKM. V was trimmed by 2 bases and J by 4 bases, leaving 11 bases between them. CDR3 length: 14 residues. CDR3 loop: CASSLPDSLYGYTF. The DNA read from the CDR3 is TGTGCCAGCAGTTTACCGGACAGCCTCTATGGC.

On this clone itself: The read ends 3 residues shy of where the CDR3 ends; the end is completed using the germline J gene. J is TRBJ1-1 and V is TRBV12-3 or TRBV12-4, with a weak D call TRBD1 (6 bases). The CDR3 sequence is 14 residues long. Trimming cost V 7 bases and J 5 bases, with 17 bases left between them. This CDR3 reads CASTLRTVGTEAFF. The sequenced CDR3 bases are TGTGCCAGCACCCTCAGGACAGTGGGGACTGAA.

Regarding this clone: The read is 3 residues too short to cover the CDR3 end, so that end is filled in from the germline J gene. The gene calls are TRBV20-1 and TRBJ2-7; 8 bases match TRBD1. This CDR3 region has 13 residues. The ends lost 8 bases at V and 3 bases at J; junction bases unmatched: 9. Germline CDR1 DFQATT, CDR2 SNEGSKA (reference sequence). The covered CDR3 bases are TGCAGTTCACAGGGGGAAAGGGACTACGAG. Translating it yields CSSQGERDYE. The entire CDR3 sequence reads CSSQGERDYEQYF.

Regarding this clone: The CDR3 goes on 3 residues after the read ends, and that part is filled in from the germline J gene. This chain links TRBV12-3 or TRBV12-4 with TRBJ1-2, with 8 bases lining up with TRBD1. CDR3 length: 16 amino acids. Germline trimming cut 4 bases from V and 3 bases from J; bases unmatched to any gene: 10. The CDR3 region is CASSSRIGQGHYGYTF. Partial CDR3 DNA: TGTGCCAGCAGTTCAAGAATAGGACAGGGACACTATGGC.

For this clone: Coverage ceases 3 residues before the CDR3 finishes, and the germline J gene fills in the end. Additional DNA sequences in this sample encode the identical CDR3. The chain joins TRBV20-1 to TRBJ1-2; D unresolved. The germline gives CDR1 DFQATT, CDR2 SNEGSKA (reference sequence). V was pared by 0 bases and J by 5 bases, with 13 bases between. The CDR3 totals 14 residues. Here the CDR3 reads CSARDPRSGYGYTF. Partial CDR3 DNA: TGCAGTGCTAGAGATCCTAGGAGCGGATATGGC.

Concerning this clone: Read sequence stops 3 residues before the CDR3 end, and the germline J gene provides the missing end. This sequence joins TRBV19 and TRBJ1-1; 8 nucleotides agree with TRBD1. Germline-derived CDR1 and CDR2 are LNHDA and SQIVND (reference sequence). The CDR3 is 15 residues long. V was clipped by 7 bases and J by 3 bases; unmatched bases: 10. Incomplete CDR3 DNA: TGTGCCAGTAACCCCACAGGGGGGAGGGACACTGAA. It yields the protein CASNPTGGRDTE. The whole CDR3 sequence is CASNPTGGRDTEAFF.

In the case of this clone: The CDR3 end lies 3 residues beyond the end of the read and is filled in from the germline J gene. This sequence joins TRBV30 and TRBJ2-2; TRBD2 agrees at 8 bases. V lost 1 base, J lost 5 bases, and 6 bases stayed unmatched. The CDR3 contains 15 residues. Germline assignment: CDR1 GTSNPN and CDR2 SVGIG (reference sequence). Partial CDR3 DNA: TGTGCCTGGAGTGCCAGCGGGAGCGTAACCGGGGAG. It codes for CAWSASGSVTGE. The whole CDR3 protein reads CAWSASGSVTGELFF. Full variable domain (rest looked up from reference TRBV30 and TRBJ2-2): SQTIHQWPATLVQPVGSPLSLECTVEGTSNPNLYWYRQAAGRGLQLLFYSVGIGQISSEVPQNLSASRPQDRQFILSSKKLLLSDSGFYLCAWSASGSVTGELFFGEGSRLTVL.

To note about this clone: The read ends 3 residues shy of where the CDR3 ends; the end is completed using the germline J gene. V usage is TRBV2 and J usage is TRBJ1-6, with 9 positions matching TRBD1. Germline V gives CDR1 SNHLY, CDR2 FYNNEI. This CDR3 comprises 15 residues. The ends lost 0 bases at V and 8 bases at J; junction bases unmatched: 2. The CDR3 sequence is CASSEARTGDSPLHF. Partial CDR3 DNA: TGTGCCAGCAGTGAAGCCCGGACAGGGGATTCACCC.

As for this clone: The read ends 3 residues early relative to the CDR3; the germline J gene fills the gap. The V call is TRBV20-1, the J call TRBJ2-4; 13 bases fit TRBD2. The CDR3 runs 17 residues. Germline loops: CDR1 DFQATT, CDR2 SNEGSKA (reference sequence). The J segment lost 6 bases and the V segment lost 4 bases, leaving 12 bases of the junction unmatched. CDR3 DNA, as far as it was read: TGCAGTGCTAAGGGGGGACTAGCGGGATTTAGTGGAAACATT. This gives the protein CSAKGGLAGFSGNI. The whole CDR3 is CSAKGGLAGFSGNIQYF.

Of note for this clone: The sequenced fragment ends 3 residues before the CDR3 boundary, so the rest is inferred from the germline J gene. This chain links TRBV7-9 with TRBJ1-1, with 8 bases identical to TRBD1. This CDR3 is built from 13 residues. V was clipped by 5 bases and J by 6 bases; unmatched bases: 5. CDR1 is SEHNR, CDR2 FQNEAQ, per germline (reference sequence). The CDR3 region is CASSPDRAAEAFF. The part of the CDR3 DNA that was read is TGTGCCAGCAGCCCGGACAGGGCGGCTGAA.

As for this clone: The read ends 3 residues before the CDR3 terminus; that terminus is restored from the germline J gene. The chain recombines TRBV20-1 with TRBJ2-5; TRBD2 might be the D (5 bases). V gave up 7 bases and J gave up 0 bases, with 12 bases separating them. In germline, CDR1 is DFQATT, CDR2 SNEGSKA (reference sequence). The CDR3 sequence is 13 residues long. CDR3 DNA (partial): TGCAGTGGGCTTTTAGCGCACCAAGAGACC. Its translation is CSGLLAHQET. The full CDR3 protein is CSGLLAHQETQYF.

The CDR3 loop reads CASRDWTGHYNEQFF. CDR3 DNA, as far as it was read: TGTGCCAGCAGGGATTGGACAGGGCACTACAATGAG. This chain connects TRBV7-9 to TRBJ2-1, with TRBD1 matching 8 bases. The read terminates 3 residues ahead of where the CDR3 ends, so the germline J gene completes it. This CDR3 is 15 amino acids long. V was clipped by 6 bases and J by 3 bases; unmatched bases: 7. CDR1 is SEHNR and CDR2 is FQNEAQ in the germline V gene (reference sequence).

A word on this clone: The CDR3 end lies 3 residues beyond the end of the read and is filled in from the germline J gene. The chain employs TRBV6-2 or TRBV6-3 and TRBJ2-1; 7 bases are shared with TRBD2. J lost 8 bases, V lost 6 bases, and 7 bases had no gene match. CDR3 length: 13 amino acids. Germline assignment: CDR1 MNHEY and CDR2 SVGEGT. CDR3 bases read: TGTGCCAGCAGCCCTCCAACTAGCGATGAG. Translated, it gives CASSPPTSDE. The whole CDR3 reads CASSPPTSDEQFF.

As to this clone: The read ends 3 residues early relative to the CDR3; the germline J gene fills the gap. This chain uses TRBV20-1 with TRBJ2-3; TRBD1 might be the D (5 bases). Germline CDR1 reads DFQATT; CDR2 reads SNEGSKA (reference sequence). The CDR3 runs 12 residues. Trimming left V 7 bases short and J 4 bases short, with 12 bases between. This CDR3 is CSVNEGADTQYF. Partial CDR3 DNA: TGCAGTGTTAACGAAGGGGCAGATACG.

With respect to this clone: With the read ending 3 residues before the CDR3 end, the germline J gene is used to fill in that end. The chain links TRBV7-2 to TRBJ1-5, with D perhaps TRBD1 (5 bases). Germline V gene lookup returns CDR1 SGHTA and CDR2 FQGNSA. There are 14 residues in the CDR3. The germline V and J ends were trimmed by 1 base and 7 bases, with 11 bases remaining between them. The CDR3 sequence: CASSLDGGMQPQHF. Incomplete CDR3 DNA: TGTGCCAGCAGCTTAGACGGGGGTATGCAGCCC.